The 5 T cell receptor beta chains below come from one sample, sequenced in a study of T cells in localized non-small cell lung cancer. This table comes from immunoSEQ multiplex PCR, and its TCRdb copy is limited to in-frame clones, with some not included. This table has around 26,000 clones, around nine tenths appearing once. The sequences come from peripheral blood, collected before any cancer treatment. Source of these receptors: a woman aged 18-49 years with stage I lung adenocarcinoma.

V is TRBV9 and J is TRBJ2-7; 8 bases are shared with TRBD1. The V and J ends lost 2 bases and 7 bases, in that order; junction bases with no gene match: 11. Germline loops: CDR1 SGDLS, CDR2 YYNGEE. This CDR3 is 15 amino acids long. CDR3 sequence (DNA): TGTGCCAGCAGCGTCCCGGGACAGGATTCTTGTGAGCAGTACTTC. Translating it yields CASSVPGQDSCEQYF.

This rearrangement joins TRBV7-9 to TRBJ1-2; D unresolved. Germline-derived CDR1 and CDR2 are SEHNR and FQNEAQ (reference sequence). The CDR3 runs to 14 residues. V lost 5 bases, J lost 0 bases, and 10 bases lay in between. CDR3 DNA sequence: TGTGCCAGCAGCCTGGATGGAGCTAACTATGGCTACACCTTC. This codes for CASSLDGANYGYTF.

The chain couples TRBV5-5 to TRBJ2-5; 12 bases match TRBD2. The V gene's germline CDR1 is SGHKS and CDR2 YYEKEE (reference sequence). The CDR3 totals 19 residues. Unmatched junction bases numbered 12, after V lost 0 bases and J lost 3 bases. The CDR3 coding sequence is TGTGCCAGCAGCTTGGTATGGCGGCTAGCGGGAGGGTTAAAAGAGACCCAGTACTTC. Its protein product is CASSLVWRLAGGLKETQYF.

The chain has TRBV19 and TRBJ2-5, with 14 bases aligning to TRBD2. J lost 4 bases, V lost 5 bases, and 9 bases had no gene match. This CDR3 comprises 17 residues. Germline V gene data show CDR1 as LNHDA and CDR2 as SQIVND (reference sequence). The CDR3 DNA reads as TGTGCCAGTAGTCGGGGGACTAGCGGGAGTTTGGTAGAGACCCAGTACTTC. Translating gives CASSRGTSGSLVETQYF.

The CDR3 sequence is CASSLVFPTGWDGYTF. For the CDR3, the DNA is TGTGCCAGCAGCTTAGTTTTCCCGACAGGTTGGGATGGCTACACCTTC. This rearrangement joins TRBV11-2 to TRBJ1-2; D perhaps matches TRBD1 (6 bases). Germline V gene lookup returns CDR1 SGHAT and CDR2 FQNNGV. Trimming stripped 1 base from V and 6 bases from J, with 18 bases between. The CDR3 covers 16 residues.